These 15 T cell receptor beta chains originate from one sample sequenced in a study of regulatory T cells in long-lasting Graves disease. iRepertoire HTBI primers and Arm-PCR of CDR3 regions built TCR beta libraries. TCRdb re-called the multiplex PCR reads through MiXCR, storing one row per CDR3 protein. The table has 200,000 to 250,000 distinct CDR3 sequences, approximately 20% seen once. As for time point: newly diagnosed GD, antithyroid drugs for less than 3 months. PBMC RNA served as the TCR library source. Sequencing used peripheral blood mononuclear cells (PBMCs), obtained at new diagnosis, from a patient treated with antithyroid drugs. These receptors came from a female donor with Graves disease.

This clonotype was observed at least ten times. The chain is built from TRBV12-3 or TRBV12-4 and TRBJ1-4; D gene uncertain. This CDR3 is built from 15 residues. The V end was cut by 2 bases, the J end by 3 bases, with 10 bases between. CDR3 DNA sequence: TGTGCCAGCAGTTTACACGTCCCGCCTAATGAAAAACTGTTTTTT. It codes for CASSLHVPPNEKLFF.

The chain carries TRBV6-1 and TRBJ2-1; 7 bases are a match to TRBD2. The CDR3 is made up of 15 amino acids. J lost 0 bases, V lost 5 bases, and 4 bases had no gene match. CDR1 and CDR2 from the germline V gene are MNHNS and SASEGT. CDR3 region: CASSYGGSSYNEQFF. The DNA of the CDR3 is TGTGCCAGCAGTTATGGCGGGAGCTCCTACAATGAGCAGTTCTTC.

At least ten counts were recorded for this clonotype. The V gene is TRBV7-2, the J gene TRBJ1-5; the match to TRBD1 covers 7 bases. Losses at the gene ends were 5 bases for V and 2 bases for J; bases not matched to a gene: 9. CDR1 and CDR2 from the germline V gene are SGHTA and FQGNSA. The CDR3 loop spans 16 amino acids. CDR3 region: CASSPETGARNQPQHF. In DNA, the CDR3 is TGTGCCAGCAGCCCCGAAACAGGGGCTCGCAATCAGCCCCAGCATTTT.

This clonotype was seen repeatedly, ten times or more. The gene calls are TRBV30 and TRBJ2-3; 11 nucleotides line up with TRBD1. This CDR3 is built from 14 residues. Germline assignment: CDR1 GTSNPN and CDR2 SVGIG (reference sequence). Trimming took 7 bases from V and 5 from J; bases not matched to a gene: 8. CDR3 in DNA: TGTGCCTTAGGACAGGGGGCGCAGGGAGATACGCAGTATTTT. Translated, it gives CALGQGAQGDTQYF.

The chain carries TRBV20-1 and TRBJ1-2, with 7 nucleotides matching TRBD1. The CDR3 runs 14 residues. From germline, CDR1 is DFQATT and CDR2 SNEGSKA (reference sequence). The junction had 10 bases not matched to a gene; V was cut back by 5 bases and J by 4 bases. The CDR3 loop is CSARTGGSVYGYTF. The CDR3 nucleotides are TGCAGTGCTCGGACAGGCGGGTCGGTCTATGGCTACACCTTC.

The table lists this clonotype with many counts. The chain carries TRBV20-1 and TRBJ2-3, with TRBD2 matching over 9 bases. After removal of 3 bases from V and 6 bases from J, the junction contained 7 bases not matched to a gene. This CDR3 has 14 residues. Germline assignment: CDR1 DFQATT and CDR2 SNEGSKA (reference sequence). CDR3 amino acids: CSASAASGTDTQYF. Written as DNA, the CDR3 is TGCAGTGCTAGTGCCGCTAGCGGGACTGATACGCAGTATTTT.

This clonotype came up many times. The genes are TRBV3-1 and TRBJ2-1, with TRBD2 as a possible D gene (6 bases). Germline values: CDR1 LGHDT, CDR2 YNNKEL (reference sequence). V gave up 8 bases and J gave up 4 bases, with 18 bases separating them. The CDR3 consists of 15 residues. The CDR3 nucleotides read TGTGCCAGCCGATCGGAGGGCCGTAAGTACAATGAGCAGTTCTTC. Translating gives CASRSEGRKYNEQFF.

This clonotype was detected ten times or more. The rearrangement uses TRBV30 and TRBJ2-1, with a weak D call TRBD1 (6 bases). CDR3 length: 14 residues. Germline V gene data show CDR1 as GTSNPN and CDR2 as SVGIG (reference sequence). Trimming took 3 bases from V and 5 from J, leaving 14 bases between them. DNA of the CDR3: TGTGCCTGGAGACTCGGTGGGGGCAACAATGAGCAGTTCTTC. This translates into CAWRLGGGNNEQFF. The full variable domain, its missing parts supplied by reference TRBV30 and TRBJ2-1, is SQTIHQWPATLVQPVGSPLSLECTVEGTSNPNLYWYRQAAGRGLQLLFYSVGIGQISSEVPQNLSASRPQDRQFILSSKKLLLSDSGFYLCAWRLGGGNNEQFFGPGTRLTVL.

Many counts were recorded for this clonotype. The V and J genes are TRBV28 and TRBJ1-4, with TRBD1 as a possible D gene (5 bases). CDR3 length equals 16 residues. Germline V CDR1 and CDR2: MDHEN, SYDVKM. Trimming stripped 3 bases from V and 7 bases from J, with 18 bases between. The CDR3 protein is CASSFAEAGAGEKLFF. CDR3 nucleotide sequence: TGTGCCAGCAGTTTTGCCGAAGCTGGGGCGGGTGAAAAACTGTTTTTT.

This clonotype was counted at least ten times. This chain links TRBV27 with TRBJ2-7; 11 nucleotides line up with TRBD2. This CDR3 region has 15 residues. Germline V gene lookup returns CDR1 MNHEY and CDR2 SMNVEV (reference sequence). Germline trimming cut 5 bases from V and 2 bases from J; bases unmatched to any gene: 5. The CDR3 loop reads CASSRIAGGTYEQYF. DNA of the CDR3: TGTGCCAGCAGTCGCATAGCGGGAGGGACCTACGAGCAGTACTTC.

The table lists this clonotype with many counts. The rearrangement joins TRBV7-2 to TRBJ2-7, with D possibly being TRBD2 (6 bases). Trimming shortened V by 1 base and J by 6 bases, and 22 bases separated the two germline ends. Germline CDR1 is SGHTA and CDR2 is FQGNSA. The CDR3 consists of 17 residues. CDR3 nucleotides: TGTGCCAGCAGCTTAGTGGGTGAGGTCCGTGGAGCGGGCGAGCAGTACTTC. This encodes CASSLVGEVRGAGEQYF.

This clonotype has ten or more counts. The chain is built from TRBV28 and TRBJ2-2; D uncertain. The CDR3 loop spans 13 amino acids. The V and J ends lost 5 bases and 7 bases respectively, with 11 bases between them. Germline assignment: CDR1 MDHEN and CDR2 SYDVKM. CDR3 residues: CASSLMRHGELFF. The DNA of the CDR3 is TGTGCCAGCAGTCTTATGAGACACGGGGAGCTGTTTTTT.

The genes are TRBV13 and TRBJ2-7, with TRBD2 as a possible D gene (7 bases). V shed 5 bases and J shed 3 bases, with 17 bases lying between them. Germline V gives CDR1 PRHDT, CDR2 FYEKMQ (reference sequence). The CDR3 contains 15 residues. The CDR3 DNA sequence: TGTGCCAGCAGCGGGACAACCGGGACTAACTACGAGCAGTACTTC. Translated: CASSGTTGTNYEQYF. Looking up the rest from reference TRBV13 and TRBJ2-7 gives the full variable domain: AAGVIQSPRHLIKEKRETATLKCYPIPRHDTVYWYQQGPGQDPQFLISFYEKMQSDKGSIPDRFSAQQFSDYHSELNMSSLELGDSALYFCASSGTTGTNYEQYFGPGTRLTVT.

At least ten counts were recorded for this clonotype. The rearrangement links TRBV30 to TRBJ1-5; 10 bases agree with TRBD1. The junction had 6 bases not matched to a gene; V was cut back by 6 bases and J by 4 bases. The CDR3 contains 14 residues. Germline loops: CDR1 GTSNPN, CDR2 SVGIG (reference sequence). This chain's CDR3 is CACTRTGGNQPQHF. The CDR3 DNA is TGTGCCTGCACCCGGACAGGGGGAAATCAGCCCCAGCATTTT.

This clonotype was observed many times. The gene calls are TRBV7-2 and TRBJ2-3, with unresolved D. Trimming took 2 bases from V and 6 from J, leaving 12 bases between them. CDR1 SGHTA and CDR2 FQGNSA come from the germline V gene. This CDR3 has 14 amino acids. CDR3 sequence reads: CASSLLQVGDTQYF. The CDR3 DNA is TGTGCCAGCAGCTTACTGCAGGTGGGCGATACGCAGTATTTT.